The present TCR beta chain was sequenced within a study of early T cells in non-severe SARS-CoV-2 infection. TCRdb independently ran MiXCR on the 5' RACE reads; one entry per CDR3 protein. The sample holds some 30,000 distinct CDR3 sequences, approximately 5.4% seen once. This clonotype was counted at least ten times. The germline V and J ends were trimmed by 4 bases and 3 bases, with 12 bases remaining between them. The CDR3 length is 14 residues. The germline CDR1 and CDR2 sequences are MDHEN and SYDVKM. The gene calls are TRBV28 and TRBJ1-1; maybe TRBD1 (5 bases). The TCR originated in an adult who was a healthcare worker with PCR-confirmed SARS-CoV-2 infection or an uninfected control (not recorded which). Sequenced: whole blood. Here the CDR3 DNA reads TGTGCCAGCAGTTCATCCGGGGGTTACACTGAAGCTTTCTTT. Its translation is CASSSSGGYTEAFF.